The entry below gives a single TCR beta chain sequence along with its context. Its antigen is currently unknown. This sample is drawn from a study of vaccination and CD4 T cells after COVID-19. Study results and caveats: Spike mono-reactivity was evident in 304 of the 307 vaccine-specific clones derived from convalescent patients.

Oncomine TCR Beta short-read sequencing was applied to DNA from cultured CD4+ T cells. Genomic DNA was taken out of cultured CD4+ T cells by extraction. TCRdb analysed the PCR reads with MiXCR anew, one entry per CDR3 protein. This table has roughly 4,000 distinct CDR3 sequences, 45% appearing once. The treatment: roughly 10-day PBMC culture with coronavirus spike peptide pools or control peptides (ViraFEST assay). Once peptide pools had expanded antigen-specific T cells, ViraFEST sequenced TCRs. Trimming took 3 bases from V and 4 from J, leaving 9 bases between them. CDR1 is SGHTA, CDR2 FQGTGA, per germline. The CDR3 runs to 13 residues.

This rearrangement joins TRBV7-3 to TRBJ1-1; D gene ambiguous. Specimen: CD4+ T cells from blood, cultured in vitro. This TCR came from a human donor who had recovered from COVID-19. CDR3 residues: CASSLLGRTEAFF. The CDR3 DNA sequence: TGTGCCAGCAGCTTGTTAGGTCGCACTGAAGCTTTCTTT.